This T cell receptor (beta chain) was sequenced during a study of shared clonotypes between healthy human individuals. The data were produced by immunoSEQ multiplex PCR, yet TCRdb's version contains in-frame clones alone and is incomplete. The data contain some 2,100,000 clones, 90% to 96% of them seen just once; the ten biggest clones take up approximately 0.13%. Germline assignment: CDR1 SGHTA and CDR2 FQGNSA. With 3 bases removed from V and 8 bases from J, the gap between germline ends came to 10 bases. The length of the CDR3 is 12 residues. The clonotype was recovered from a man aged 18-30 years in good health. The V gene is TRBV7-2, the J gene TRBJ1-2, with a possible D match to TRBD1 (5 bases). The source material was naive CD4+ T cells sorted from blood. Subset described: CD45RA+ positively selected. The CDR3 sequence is CASSFGTEGYTF. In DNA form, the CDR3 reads TGTGCCAGCAGCTTCGGGACGGAGGGCTACACCTTC.